This TCR beta chain was recovered during a study of blood T cell repertoires in COVID-19. Germline V gene sequence: CDR1 SGDLS, CDR2 YYNGEE. The CDR3 runs 16 residues. Between the trimmed V and J ends, which lost 1 base and 0 bases, there was a span of 11 bases. Per the authors' pipeline: Amplification of reference gene primers provided the estimated nucleated cell counts. Clones were sequenced by immunoSEQ multiplex PCR, and TCRdb holds only the in-frame ones, with some missing. V, J and clone size reflect that table, while D and trimming were determined from the DNA. The sample holds roughly 200,000 clones, approximately 78% seen once. This clone was seen more than once but under ten times. The cohort comprised adults aged 18 to 89 years residing in about 25 US areas.

The TCR was taken from a man aged 35 to 55 who had recovered from COVID-19. The sample taken for sequencing was PBMCs or T cells enriched from blood (not recorded which). This chain connects TRBV9 to TRBJ2-1, with D perhaps matching TRBD2 (5 bases). Here the CDR3 reads CASSVRSGLSYNEQFF. CDR3 in DNA: TGTGCCAGCAGCGTAAGGAGCGGCCTCTCCTACAATGAGCAGTTCTTC.